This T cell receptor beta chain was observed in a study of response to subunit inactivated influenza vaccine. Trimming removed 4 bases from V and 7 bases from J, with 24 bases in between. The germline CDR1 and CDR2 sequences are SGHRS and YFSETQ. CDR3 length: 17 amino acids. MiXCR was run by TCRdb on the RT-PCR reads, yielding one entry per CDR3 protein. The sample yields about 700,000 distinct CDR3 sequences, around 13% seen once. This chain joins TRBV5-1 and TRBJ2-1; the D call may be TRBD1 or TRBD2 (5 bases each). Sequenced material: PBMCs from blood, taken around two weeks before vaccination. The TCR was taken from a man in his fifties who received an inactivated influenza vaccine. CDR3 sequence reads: CASSPWDASLNRNEQFF. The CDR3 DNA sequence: TGCGCCAGCAGCCCCTGGGACGCCTCCCTCAACCGAAATGAGCAGTTCTTC.